The source of this T cell receptor beta chain is a study of T cells in localized non-small cell lung cancer. The study, taken as a whole, reports: Only one tumor region was sequenced, so heterogeneity remains possible.

This table comes from immunoSEQ multiplex PCR, and its TCRdb copy is limited to in-frame clones, with some not included. The sample has 25,000 to 35,000 clones; 87% are singletons. Per germline, CDR1 SGHTA and CDR2 FQGNSA. The CDR3 extends over 12 amino acids. Remarks on this clone: Antigen: not known. A read error may produce the germline difference seen at one junction end.

V gene TRBV7-2 combines with J gene TRBJ2-4, with no clear D. The sample was peripheral blood, taken before any cancer treatment. The receptor was isolated from a male donor at least 60 years old with stage I lung adenocarcinoma. This CDR3 is CASSLAKNIQYF. In DNA, the CDR3 is TGTGCCAGCAGCCTAGCCAAAAACATTCAGTACTTC.